The 7 T cell receptor beta chains given below trace back to one sample, sequenced in a study of PD-1 blockade in mismatch repair-deficient tumors. TCRdb's copy holds only in-frame clones and misses some; the assay was immunoSEQ multiplex PCR. Found here are roughly 10,000 clones, around 87% of them singletons; the top ten hold approximately 20%. These receptors' antigens are unknown. The time point here: roughly 10-day in vitro stimulation with candidate neoantigen peptide 2. The sample here was cells cultured in vitro, taken from a patient treated with pembrolizumab. Every receptor here comes from an adult with mismatch repair-deficient cancer.

This chain uses TRBV5-6 with TRBJ2-3; 8 bases line up with TRBD1. This CDR3 contains 14 residues. CDR1 and CDR2 (germline): SGHDT, YYEEEE. V lost 4 bases, J lost 1 base, and 2 bases stayed unmatched. The CDR3 sequence is CASSVQGGTDTQYF. CDR3 bases: TGTGCCAGCAGCGTACAGGGGGGCACAGATACGCAGTATTTT. The full variable domain, its missing parts supplied by reference TRBV5-6 and TRBJ2-3, is DAGVTQSPTHLIKTRGQQVTLRCSPKSGHDTVSWYQQALGQGPQFIFQYYEEEERQRGNFPDRFSGHQFPNYSSELNVNALLLGDSALYLCASSVQGGTDTQYFGPGTRLTVL.

This clone was observed a handful of times. The chain is built from TRBV6-1 and TRBJ1-6, with D possibly TRBD1 on 5 matching bases. Between the trimmed V and J ends, which lost 6 bases and 8 bases, there was a span of 11 bases. Germline V gene data show CDR1 as MNHNS and CDR2 as SASEGT. This CDR3 is 13 amino acids long. The DNA for the CDR3 is TGTGCCAGCAGATATCGGGGGGATTCACCCCTCCACTTT. As protein: CASRYRGDSPLHF.

V gene TRBV27 combines with J gene TRBJ2-1; D may be TRBD2 (5 bases). This CDR3 has 15 amino acids. Germline V gene data show CDR1 as MNHEY and CDR2 as SMNVEV (reference sequence). The ends were cut back, 3 bases at V and 10 bases at J, with 19 bases in the middle. The CDR3 region is CASSFSLGAGREQFF. CDR3 DNA: TGTGCCAGCAGTTTCAGCCTGGGAGCCGGCAGGGAGCAGTTCTTC.

This clone was seen only once. The chain couples TRBV13 to TRBJ2-2; 12 bases fit TRBD2. Germline V gives CDR1 PRHDT, CDR2 FYEKMQ (reference sequence). The J segment lost 9 bases and the V segment lost 5 bases, leaving 7 bases of the junction unmatched. CDR3 length: 15 residues. The CDR3, as DNA: TGTGCCAGCAGCCCCCGACTAGCGGGGGACCGGGAGCTGTTTTTT. Its protein is CASSPRLAGDRELFF.

V usage is TRBV7-9 and J usage is TRBJ2-3; 7 bases agree with TRBD2. J lost 4 bases, V lost 5 bases, and 6 bases had no gene match. This CDR3 contains 14 residues. Germline V gene lookup returns CDR1 SEHNR and CDR2 FQNEAQ (reference sequence). CDR3 in DNA: TGTGCCAGCAGCGCCCGGACTAGTGCAGATACGCAGTATTTT. This gives the protein CASSARTSADTQYF.

This chain uses TRBV2 with TRBJ2-1; TRBD1 is a possible D gene (5 bases). Germline V CDR1 and CDR2: SNHLY, FYNNEI. The CDR3 is 13 amino acids. Trimming stripped 6 bases from V and 1 base from J, with 7 bases between. DNA for the CDR3: TGTGCCAGCAGAACAGGTTCCTACAATGAGCAGTTCTTC. Protein product: CASRTGSYNEQFF.

The CDR3 nucleotides read TGCAGCGTTGGACAGGGTAGGTCAGATACGCAGTATTTT. It translates to CSVGQGRSDTQYF. V gene TRBV29-1 combines with J gene TRBJ2-3, with 7 bases aligning to TRBD1. J was trimmed by 4 bases and V by 4 bases; bases with no gene match: 5. The germline CDR1 and CDR2 sequences are SQVTM and ANQGSEA. This CDR3 has 13 residues.